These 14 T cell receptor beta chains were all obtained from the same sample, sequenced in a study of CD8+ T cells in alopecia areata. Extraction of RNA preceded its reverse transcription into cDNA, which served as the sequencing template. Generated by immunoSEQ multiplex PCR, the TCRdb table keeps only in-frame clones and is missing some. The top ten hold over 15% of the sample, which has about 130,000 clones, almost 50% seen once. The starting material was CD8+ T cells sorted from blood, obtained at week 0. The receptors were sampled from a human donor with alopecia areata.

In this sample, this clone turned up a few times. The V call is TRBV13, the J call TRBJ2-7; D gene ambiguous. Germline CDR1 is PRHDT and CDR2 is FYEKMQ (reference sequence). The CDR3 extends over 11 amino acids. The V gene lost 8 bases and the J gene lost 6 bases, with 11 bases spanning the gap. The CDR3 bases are TGTGCCAGCGGTTCAGGATTCGAGCAGTACTTC. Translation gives CASGSGFEQYF.

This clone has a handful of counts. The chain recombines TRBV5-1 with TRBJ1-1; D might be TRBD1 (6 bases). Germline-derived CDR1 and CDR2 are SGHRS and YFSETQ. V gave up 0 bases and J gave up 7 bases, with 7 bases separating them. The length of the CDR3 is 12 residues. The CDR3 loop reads CASSLEGVEAFF. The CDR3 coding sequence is TGCGCCAGCAGCTTGGAGGGGGTTGAAGCTTTCTTT.

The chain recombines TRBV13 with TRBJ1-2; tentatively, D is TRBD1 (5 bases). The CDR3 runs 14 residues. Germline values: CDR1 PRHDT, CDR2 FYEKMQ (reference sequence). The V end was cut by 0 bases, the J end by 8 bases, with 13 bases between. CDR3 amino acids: CASSLGPQVEGYTF. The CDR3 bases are TGTGCCAGCAGCTTAGGCCCACAGGTTGAAGGCTACACCTTC. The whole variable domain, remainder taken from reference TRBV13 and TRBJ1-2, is AAGVIQSPRHLIKEKRETATLKCYPIPRHDTVYWYQQGPGQDPQFLISFYEKMQSDKGSIPDRFSAQQFSDYHSELNMSSLELGDSALYFCASSLGPQVEGYTFGSGTRLTVV.

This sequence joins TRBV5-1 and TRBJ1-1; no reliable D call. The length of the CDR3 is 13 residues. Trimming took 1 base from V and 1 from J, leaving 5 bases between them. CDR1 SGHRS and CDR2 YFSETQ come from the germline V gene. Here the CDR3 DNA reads TGCGCCAGCAGCTTGTTCCAGAACACTGAAGCTTTCTTT. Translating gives CASSLFQNTEAFF. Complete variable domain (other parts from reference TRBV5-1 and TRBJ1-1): KAGVTQTPRYLIKTRGQQVTLSCSPISGHRSVSWYQQTPGQGLQFLFEYFSETQRNKGNFPGRFSGRQFSNSRSEMNVSTLELGDSALYLCASSLFQNTEAFFGQGTRLTVV.

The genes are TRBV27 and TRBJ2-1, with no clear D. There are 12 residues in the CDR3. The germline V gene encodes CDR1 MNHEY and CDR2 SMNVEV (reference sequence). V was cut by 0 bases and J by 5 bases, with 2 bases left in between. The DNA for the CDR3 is TGTGCCAGCAGTTTATCGGACAATGAGCAGTTCTTC. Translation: CASSLSDNEQFF.

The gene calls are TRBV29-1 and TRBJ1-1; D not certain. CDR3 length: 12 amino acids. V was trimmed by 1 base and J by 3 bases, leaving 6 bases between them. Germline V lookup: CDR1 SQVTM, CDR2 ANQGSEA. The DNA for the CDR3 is TGCAGCGTTGAAGTGATAGACACTGAAGCTTTCTTT. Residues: CSVEVIDTEAFF.

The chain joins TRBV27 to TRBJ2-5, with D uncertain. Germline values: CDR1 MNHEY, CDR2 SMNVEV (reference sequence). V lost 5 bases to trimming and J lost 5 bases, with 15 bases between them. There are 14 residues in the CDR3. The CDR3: CASSPLDMRETQYF. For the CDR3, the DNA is TGTGCCAGCAGTCCCCTCGACATGAGGGAGACCCAGTACTTC.

The CDR3 here is CSVAGEGGSSYEQYF. The CDR3 region has the DNA TGCAGCGTTGCAGGAGAGGGCGGGAGCTCCTACGAGCAGTACTTC. The chain links TRBV29-1 to TRBJ2-7, with 7 bases that match TRBD2. This CDR3 comprises 15 residues. The ends lost 4 bases at V and 0 bases at J; junction bases unmatched: 9. CDR1 and CDR2 (germline): SQVTM, ANQGSEA.

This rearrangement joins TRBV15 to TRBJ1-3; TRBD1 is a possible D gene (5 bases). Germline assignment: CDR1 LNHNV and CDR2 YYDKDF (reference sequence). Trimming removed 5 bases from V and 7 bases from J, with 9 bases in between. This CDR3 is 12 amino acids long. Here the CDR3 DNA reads TGTGCCACCAGCCCGAGGGGCAACACCATATATTTT. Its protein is CATSPRGNTIYF. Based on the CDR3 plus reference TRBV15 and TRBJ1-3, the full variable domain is DAMVIQNPRYQVTQFGKPVTLSCSQTLNHNVMYWYQQKSSQAPKLLFHYYDKDFNNEADTPDNFQSRRPNTSFCFLDIRSPGLGDTAMYLCATSPRGNTIYFGEGSWLTVV.

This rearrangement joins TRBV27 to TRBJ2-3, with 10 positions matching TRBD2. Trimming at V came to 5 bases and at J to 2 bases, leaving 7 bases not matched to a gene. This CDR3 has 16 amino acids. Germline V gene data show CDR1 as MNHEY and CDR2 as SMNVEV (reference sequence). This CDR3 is CASSRPSGGVTDTQYF. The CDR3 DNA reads TGTGCCAGCAGTCGCCCTAGCGGGGGAGTCACAGATACGCAGTATTTT.

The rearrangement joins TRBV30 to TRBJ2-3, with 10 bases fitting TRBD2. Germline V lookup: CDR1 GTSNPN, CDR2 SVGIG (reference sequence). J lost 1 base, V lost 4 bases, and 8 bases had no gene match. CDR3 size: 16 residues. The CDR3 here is CAWTGPTSGGTDTQYF. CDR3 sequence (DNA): TGTGCCTGGACGGGCCCTACTAGCGGGGGCACAGATACGCAGTATTTT.

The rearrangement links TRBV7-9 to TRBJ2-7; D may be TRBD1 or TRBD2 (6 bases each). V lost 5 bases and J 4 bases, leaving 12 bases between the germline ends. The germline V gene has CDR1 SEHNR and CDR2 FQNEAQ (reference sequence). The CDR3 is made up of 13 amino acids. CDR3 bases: TGTGCCAGCAGCCCCGAGGGGGGTTACGAGCAGTACTTC. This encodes CASSPEGGYEQYF.

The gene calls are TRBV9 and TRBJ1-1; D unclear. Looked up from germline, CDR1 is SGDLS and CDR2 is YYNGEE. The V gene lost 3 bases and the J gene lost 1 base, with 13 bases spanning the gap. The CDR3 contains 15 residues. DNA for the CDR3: TGTGCCAGCAGCGCCTTTGACGGTCGGAACACTGAAGCTTTCTTT. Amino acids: CASSAFDGRNTEAFF.

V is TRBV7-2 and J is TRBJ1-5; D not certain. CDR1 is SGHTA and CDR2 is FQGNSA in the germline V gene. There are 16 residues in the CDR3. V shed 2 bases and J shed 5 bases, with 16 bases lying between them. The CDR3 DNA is TGTGCCAGCAGCTTATTTGGCCGGACCCTCCATCAGCCCCAGCATTTT. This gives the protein CASSLFGRTLHQPQHF.